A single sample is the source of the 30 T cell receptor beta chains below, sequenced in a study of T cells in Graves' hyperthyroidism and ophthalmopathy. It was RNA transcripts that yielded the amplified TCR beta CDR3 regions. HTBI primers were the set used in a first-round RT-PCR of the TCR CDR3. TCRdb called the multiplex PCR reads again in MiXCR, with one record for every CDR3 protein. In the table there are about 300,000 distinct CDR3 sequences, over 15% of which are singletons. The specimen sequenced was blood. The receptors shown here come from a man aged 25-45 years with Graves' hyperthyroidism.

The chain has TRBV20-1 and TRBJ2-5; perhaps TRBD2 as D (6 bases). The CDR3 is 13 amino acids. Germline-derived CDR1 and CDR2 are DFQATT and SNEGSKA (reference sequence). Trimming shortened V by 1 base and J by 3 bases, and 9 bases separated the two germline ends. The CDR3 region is CSARAPGEETQYF. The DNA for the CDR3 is TGCAGTGCTAGAGCTCCGGGGGAAGAGACCCAGTACTTC.

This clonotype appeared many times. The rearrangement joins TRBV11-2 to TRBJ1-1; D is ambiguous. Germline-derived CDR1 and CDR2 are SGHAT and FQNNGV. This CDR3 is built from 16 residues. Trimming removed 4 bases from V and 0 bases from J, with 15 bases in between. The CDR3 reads CASSSLGRNMNTEAFF. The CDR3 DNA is TGTGCCAGCAGCTCTCTAGGACGGAACATGAACACTGAAGCTTTCTTT. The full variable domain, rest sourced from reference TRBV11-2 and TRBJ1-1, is EAGVAQSPRYKIIEKRQSVAFWCNPISGHATLYWYQQILGQGPKLLIQFQNNGVVDDSQLPKDRFSAERLKGVDSTLKIQPAKLEDSAVYLCASSSLGRNMNTEAFFGQGTRLTVV.

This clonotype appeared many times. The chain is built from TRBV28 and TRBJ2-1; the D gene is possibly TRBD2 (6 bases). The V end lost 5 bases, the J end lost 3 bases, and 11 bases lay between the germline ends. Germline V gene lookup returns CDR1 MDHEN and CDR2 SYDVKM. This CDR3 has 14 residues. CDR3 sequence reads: CASSGRDFYNEQFF. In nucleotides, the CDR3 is TGTGCCAGCAGTGGAAGGGACTTCTACAATGAGCAGTTCTTC.

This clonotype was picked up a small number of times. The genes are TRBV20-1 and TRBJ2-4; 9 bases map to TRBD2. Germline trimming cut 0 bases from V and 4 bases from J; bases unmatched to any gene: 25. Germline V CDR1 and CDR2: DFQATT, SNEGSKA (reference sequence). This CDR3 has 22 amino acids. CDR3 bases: TGCAGTGCTAGAGACCCCACGGCCGGGACCACGGTATGGACTAGCGAGAAAAACATTCAGTACTTC. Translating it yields CSARDPTAGTTVWTSEKNIQYF.

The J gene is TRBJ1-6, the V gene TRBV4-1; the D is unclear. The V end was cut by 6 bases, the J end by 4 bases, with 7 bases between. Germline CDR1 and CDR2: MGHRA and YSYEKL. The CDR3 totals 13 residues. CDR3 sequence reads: CASRSNYNSPLHF. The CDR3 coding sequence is TGCGCCAGCAGGAGTAATTATAATTCACCCCTCCACTTT.

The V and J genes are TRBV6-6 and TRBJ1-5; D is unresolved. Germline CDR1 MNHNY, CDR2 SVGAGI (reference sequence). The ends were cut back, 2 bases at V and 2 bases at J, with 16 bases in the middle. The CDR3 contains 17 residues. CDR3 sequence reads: CASSYPLSFRGNQPQHF. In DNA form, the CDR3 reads TGTGCCAGCAGTTACCCTCTGAGCTTTCGGGGCAATCAGCCCCAGCATTTT.

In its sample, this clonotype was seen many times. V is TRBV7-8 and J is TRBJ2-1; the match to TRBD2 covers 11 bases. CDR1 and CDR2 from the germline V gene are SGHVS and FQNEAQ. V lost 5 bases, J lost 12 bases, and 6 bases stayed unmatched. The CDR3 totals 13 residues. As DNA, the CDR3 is TGTGCCAGCAGCCCGGGGACTAGCGGTGGGCAGTTCTTC. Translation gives CASSPGTSGGQFF.

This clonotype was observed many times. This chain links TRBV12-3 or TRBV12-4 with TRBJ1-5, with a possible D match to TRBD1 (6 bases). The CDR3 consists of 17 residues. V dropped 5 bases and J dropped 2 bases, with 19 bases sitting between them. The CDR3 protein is CASSPKAGGSGNQPQHF. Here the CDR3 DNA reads TGTGCCAGCAGTCCAAAGGCGGGGGGCAGTGGCAATCAGCCCCAGCATTTT.

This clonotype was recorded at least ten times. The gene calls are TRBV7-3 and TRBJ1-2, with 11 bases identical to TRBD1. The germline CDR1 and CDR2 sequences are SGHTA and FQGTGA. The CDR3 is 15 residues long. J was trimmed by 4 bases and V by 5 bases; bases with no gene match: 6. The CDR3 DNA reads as TGTGCCAGCAGCCGGACAGGGGGCGCGGTCTATGGCTACACCTTC. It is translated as CASSRTGGAVYGYTF. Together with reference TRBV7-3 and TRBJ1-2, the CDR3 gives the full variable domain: GAGVSQTPSNKVTEKGKYVELRCDPISGHTALYWYRQSLGQGPEFLIYFQGTGAADDSGLPNDRFFAVRPEGSVSTLKIQRTERGDSAVYLCASSRTGGAVYGYTFGSGTRLTVV.

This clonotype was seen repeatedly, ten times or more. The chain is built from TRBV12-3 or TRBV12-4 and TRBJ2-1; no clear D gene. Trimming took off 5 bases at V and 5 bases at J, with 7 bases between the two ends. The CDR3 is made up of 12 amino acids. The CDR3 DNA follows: TGTGCCAGCAGTCGGACGGACAATGAGCAGTTCTTC. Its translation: CASSRTDNEQFF.

The DNA of the CDR3 is TGCGCCAGCGGCCGGGGGTGGGACGGGTCCTACGAGCAGTACTTC. Protein: CASGRGWDGSYEQYF. The chain employs TRBV5-1 and TRBJ2-7, with D maybe TRBD2 (6 bases). Germline V CDR1 and CDR2: SGHRS, YFSETQ. The CDR3 totals 15 residues. Between the trimmed V and J ends, which lost 7 bases and 1 base, there was a span of 18 bases.

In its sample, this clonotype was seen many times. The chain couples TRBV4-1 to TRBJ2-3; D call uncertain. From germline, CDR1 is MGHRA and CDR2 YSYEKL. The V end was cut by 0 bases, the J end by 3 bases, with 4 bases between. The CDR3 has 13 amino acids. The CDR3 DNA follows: TGCGCCAGCAGCCAAGATCGAACAGATACGCAGTATTTT. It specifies CASSQDRTDTQYF.

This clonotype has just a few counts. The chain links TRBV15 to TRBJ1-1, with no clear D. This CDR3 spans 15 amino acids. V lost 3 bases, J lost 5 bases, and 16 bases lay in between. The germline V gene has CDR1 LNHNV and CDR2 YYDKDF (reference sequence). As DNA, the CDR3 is TGTGCCACCAGCAGTGTACGGGGTGTGAGGACTGAAGCTTTCTTT. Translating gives CATSSVRGVRTEAFF.

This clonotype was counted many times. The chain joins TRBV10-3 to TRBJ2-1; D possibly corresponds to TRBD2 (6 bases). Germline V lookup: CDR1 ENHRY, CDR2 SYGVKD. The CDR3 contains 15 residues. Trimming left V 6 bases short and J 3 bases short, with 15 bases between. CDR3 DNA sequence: TGTGCCATCAGCTCCCCCGAGGGAGGCTACAATGAGCAGTTCTTC. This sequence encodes CAISSPEGGYNEQFF.

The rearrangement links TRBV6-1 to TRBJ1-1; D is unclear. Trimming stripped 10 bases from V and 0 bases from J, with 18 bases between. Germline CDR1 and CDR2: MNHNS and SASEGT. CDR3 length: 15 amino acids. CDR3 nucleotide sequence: TGTGCCACCCTACGCGATGGATCTATGAACACTGAAGCTTTCTTT. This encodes CATLRDGSMNTEAFF.

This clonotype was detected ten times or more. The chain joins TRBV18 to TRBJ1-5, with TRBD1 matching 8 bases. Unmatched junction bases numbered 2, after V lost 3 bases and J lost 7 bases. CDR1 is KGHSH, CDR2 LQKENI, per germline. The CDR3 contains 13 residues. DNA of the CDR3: TGTGCCAGCTCACCCGGACAGGGACAGCCCCAGCATTTT. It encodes CASSPGQGQPQHF.

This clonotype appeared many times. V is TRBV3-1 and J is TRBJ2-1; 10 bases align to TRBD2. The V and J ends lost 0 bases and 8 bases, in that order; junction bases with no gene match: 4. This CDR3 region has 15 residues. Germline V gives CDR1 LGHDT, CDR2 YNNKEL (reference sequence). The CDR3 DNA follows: TGTGCCAGCAGCCAAGAACTAGCGGGAATATATGAGCAGTTCTTC. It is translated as CASSQELAGIYEQFF.

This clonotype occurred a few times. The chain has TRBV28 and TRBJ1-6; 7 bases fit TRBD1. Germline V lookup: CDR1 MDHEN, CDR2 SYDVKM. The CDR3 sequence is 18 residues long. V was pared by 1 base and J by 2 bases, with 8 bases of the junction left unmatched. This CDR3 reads CASSLLGGRGTYNSPLHF. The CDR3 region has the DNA TGTGCCAGCAGTTTATTAGGGGGCCGCGGGACCTATAATTCACCCCTCCACTTT.

In DNA, the CDR3 is TGTGCCATCAGTGCCGGGGGATCAAATGAAAAACTGTTTTTT. It specifies CAISAGGSNEKLFF. The V call is TRBV10-3, the J call TRBJ1-4, with a weak D call TRBD1 (5 bases). The V end lost 4 bases, the J end lost 5 bases, and 11 bases lay between the germline ends. The CDR3 consists of 14 residues. Germline CDR1 reads ENHRY; CDR2 reads SYGVKD.

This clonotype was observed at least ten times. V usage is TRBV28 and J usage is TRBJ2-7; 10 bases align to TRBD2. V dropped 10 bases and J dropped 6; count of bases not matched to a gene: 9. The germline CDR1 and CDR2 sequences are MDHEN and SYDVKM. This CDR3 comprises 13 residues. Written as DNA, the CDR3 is TGTGCCACTAGGCTAGCGGGAGCGCGCGAGCAGTACTTC. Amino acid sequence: CATRLAGAREQYF.

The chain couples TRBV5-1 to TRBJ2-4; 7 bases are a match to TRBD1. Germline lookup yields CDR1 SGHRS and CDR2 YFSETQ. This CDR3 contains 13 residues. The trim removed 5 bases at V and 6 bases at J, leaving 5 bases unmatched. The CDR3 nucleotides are TGCGCCAGCAGGCCGACAGGGAGAAACATTCAGTACTTC. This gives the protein CASRPTGRNIQYF.

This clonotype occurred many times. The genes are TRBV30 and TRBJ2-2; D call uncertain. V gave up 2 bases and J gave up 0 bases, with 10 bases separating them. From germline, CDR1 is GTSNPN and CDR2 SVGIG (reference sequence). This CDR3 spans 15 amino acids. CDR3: CAWSLGGANTGELFF. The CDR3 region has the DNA TGTGCCTGGAGTTTAGGCGGAGCGAACACCGGGGAGCTGTTTTTT.

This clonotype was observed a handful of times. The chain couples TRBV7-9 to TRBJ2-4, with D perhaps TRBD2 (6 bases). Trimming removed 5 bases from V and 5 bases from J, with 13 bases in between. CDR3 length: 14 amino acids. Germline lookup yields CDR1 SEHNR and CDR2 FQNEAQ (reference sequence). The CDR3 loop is CASSPGDLENIQYF. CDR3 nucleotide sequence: TGTGCCAGCAGCCCCGGGGACTTGGAAAACATTCAGTACTTC.

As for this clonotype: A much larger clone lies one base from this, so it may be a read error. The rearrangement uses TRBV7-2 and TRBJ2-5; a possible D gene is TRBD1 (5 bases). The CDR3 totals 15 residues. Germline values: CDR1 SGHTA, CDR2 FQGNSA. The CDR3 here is CASSSRWTLQEAQYF. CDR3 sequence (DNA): TGTGCCAGCAGCTCCCGATGGACACTACAAGAGGCCCAGTACTTC.

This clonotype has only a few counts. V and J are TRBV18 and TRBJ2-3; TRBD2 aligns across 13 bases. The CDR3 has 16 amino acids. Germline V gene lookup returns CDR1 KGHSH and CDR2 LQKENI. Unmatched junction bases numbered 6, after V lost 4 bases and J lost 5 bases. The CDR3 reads CASSLGLAGDGDTQYF. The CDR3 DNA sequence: TGTGCCAGCTCACTTGGACTAGCGGGAGACGGAGATACGCAGTATTTT.

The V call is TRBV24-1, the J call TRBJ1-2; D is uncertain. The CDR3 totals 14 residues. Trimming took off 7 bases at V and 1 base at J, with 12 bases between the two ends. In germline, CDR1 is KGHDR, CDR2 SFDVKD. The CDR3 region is CATSRGEGNYGYTF. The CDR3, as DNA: TGTGCCACCAGCCGGGGAGAGGGTAACTATGGCTACACCTTC.

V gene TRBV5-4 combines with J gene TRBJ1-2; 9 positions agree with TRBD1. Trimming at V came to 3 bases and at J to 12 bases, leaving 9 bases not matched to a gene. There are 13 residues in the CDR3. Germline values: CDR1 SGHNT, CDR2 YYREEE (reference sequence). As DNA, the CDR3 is TGTGCCAGCAGCTGGACAGGGGAAAGTGGGGACACCTTC. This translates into CASSWTGESGDTF.

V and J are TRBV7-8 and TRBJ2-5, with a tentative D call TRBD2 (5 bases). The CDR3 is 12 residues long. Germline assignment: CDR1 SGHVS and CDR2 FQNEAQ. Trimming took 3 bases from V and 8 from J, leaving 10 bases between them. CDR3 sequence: CASSFEGPTQYF. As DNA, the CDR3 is TGTGCCAGCAGCTTCGAGGGCCCAACCCAGTACTTC.

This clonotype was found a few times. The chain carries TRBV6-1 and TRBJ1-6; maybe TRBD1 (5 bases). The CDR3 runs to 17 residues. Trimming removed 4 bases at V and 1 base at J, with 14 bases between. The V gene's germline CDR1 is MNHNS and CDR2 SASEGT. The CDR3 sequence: CASSGLKGNSYNSPLHF. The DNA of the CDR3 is TGTGCCAGCAGTGGTCTGAAGGGGAATTCCTATAATTCACCCCTCCACTTT.

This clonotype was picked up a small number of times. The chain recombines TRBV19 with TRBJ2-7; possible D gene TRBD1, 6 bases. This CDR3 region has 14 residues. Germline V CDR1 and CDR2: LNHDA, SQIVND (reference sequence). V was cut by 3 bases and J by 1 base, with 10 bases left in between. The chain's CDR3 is CASSMYRESYEQYF. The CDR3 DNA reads TGTGCCAGTAGTATGTACAGGGAGTCCTACGAGCAGTACTTC.